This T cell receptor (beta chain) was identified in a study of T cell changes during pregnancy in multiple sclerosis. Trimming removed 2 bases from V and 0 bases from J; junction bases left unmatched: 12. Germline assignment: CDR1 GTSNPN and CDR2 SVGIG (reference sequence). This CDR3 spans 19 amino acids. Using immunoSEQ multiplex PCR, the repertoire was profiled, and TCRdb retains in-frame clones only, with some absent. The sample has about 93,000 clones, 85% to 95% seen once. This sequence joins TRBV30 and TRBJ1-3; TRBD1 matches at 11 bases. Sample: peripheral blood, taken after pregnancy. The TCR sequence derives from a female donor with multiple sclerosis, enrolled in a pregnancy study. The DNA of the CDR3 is TGTGCCTGGAGTCGGGACAGGGGGTCCTCGAACCTCTCTGGAAACACCATATATTTT. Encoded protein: CAWSRDRGSSNLSGNTIYF.